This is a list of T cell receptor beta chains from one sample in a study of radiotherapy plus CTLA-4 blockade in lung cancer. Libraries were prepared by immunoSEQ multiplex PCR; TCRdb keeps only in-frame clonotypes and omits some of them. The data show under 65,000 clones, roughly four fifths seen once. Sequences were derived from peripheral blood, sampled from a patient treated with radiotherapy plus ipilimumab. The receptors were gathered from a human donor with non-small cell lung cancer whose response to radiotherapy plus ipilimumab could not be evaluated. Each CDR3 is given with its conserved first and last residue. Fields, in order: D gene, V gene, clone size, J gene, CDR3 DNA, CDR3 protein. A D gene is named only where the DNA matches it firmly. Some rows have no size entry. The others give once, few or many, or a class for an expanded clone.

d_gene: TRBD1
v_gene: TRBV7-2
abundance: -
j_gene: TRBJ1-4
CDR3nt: TGTGCCAGCAGCCTCCGACAGGGGGGATGGCTGTTTTTT
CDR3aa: CASSLRQGGWLFF

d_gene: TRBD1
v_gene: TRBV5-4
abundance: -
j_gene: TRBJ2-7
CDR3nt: TGTGCCAGCAGCAGCCCCGGACAGGCCTACGAGCAGTACTTC
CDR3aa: CASSSPGQAYEQYF

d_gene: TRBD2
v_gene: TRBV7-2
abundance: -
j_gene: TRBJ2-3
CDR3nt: TGTGCCAGCAGCTTAGGACGGGAGGCCCTCGGGAGCACAGATACGCAGTATTTT
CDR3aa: CASSLGREALGSTDTQYF

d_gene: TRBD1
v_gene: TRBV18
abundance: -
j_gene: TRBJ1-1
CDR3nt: TGTGCCAGCTCACACCGAACTACAGGGGGAAGTGAAGCTTTCTTT
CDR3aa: CASSHRTTGGSEAFF

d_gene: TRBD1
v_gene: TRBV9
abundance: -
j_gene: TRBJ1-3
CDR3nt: TGTGCCAGCAGCGTCGGACAGGGTTCTGGAAACACCATATATTTT
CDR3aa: CASSVGQGSGNTIYF

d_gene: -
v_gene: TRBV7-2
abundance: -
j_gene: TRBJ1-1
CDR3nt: TGTGCCAGCAGCCCTCAGGGGCTGAACACTGAAGCTTTCTTT
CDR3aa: CASSPQGLNTEAFF

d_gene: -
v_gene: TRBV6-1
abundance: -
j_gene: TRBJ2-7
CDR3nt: TGTGCCAGCAGCAAGGGGGGGTACGAGCAGTACTTC
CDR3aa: CASSKGGYEQYF

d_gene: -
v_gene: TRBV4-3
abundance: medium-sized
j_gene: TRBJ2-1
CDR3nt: TGCGCCAGCAGCCCAGAGGCCTCTTCCTCTAGGAATGAGCAGTTCTTC
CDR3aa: CASSPEASSSRNEQFF

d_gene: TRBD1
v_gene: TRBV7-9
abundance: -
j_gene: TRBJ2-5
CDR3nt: TGTGCCAGCAGCACGGCAGGGGGCGCAGAGACCCAGTACTTC
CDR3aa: CASSTAGGAETQYF

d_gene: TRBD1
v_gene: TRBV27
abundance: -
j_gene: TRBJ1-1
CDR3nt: TGTGCCAGCAGTGGCCGGGACAGGGGGCGCCTCACTGAAGCTTTCTTT
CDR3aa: CASSGRDRGRLTEAFF

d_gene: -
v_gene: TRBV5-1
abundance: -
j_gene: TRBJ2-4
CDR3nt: TGCGCCAGCAGCTTGGGTGGCACAGCCAAAAACATTCAGTACTTC
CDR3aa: CASSLGGTAKNIQYF

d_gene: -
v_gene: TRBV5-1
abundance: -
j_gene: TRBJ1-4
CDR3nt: TGCGCCAGCAGCTCCGGGGTACCTAATGAAAAACTGTTTTTT
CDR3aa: CASSSGVPNEKLFF

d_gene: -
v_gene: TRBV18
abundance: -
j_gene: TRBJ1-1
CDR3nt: TGTGCCAGCTCACGAGAATCCGGGGGGCGAACTGAAGCTTTCTTT
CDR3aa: CASSRESGGRTEAFF

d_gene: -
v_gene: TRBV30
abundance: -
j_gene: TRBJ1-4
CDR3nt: TGTGCGGTTCCCGCGCCCGACTTTAATGAAAAACTGTTTTTT
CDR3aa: CAVPAPDFNEKLFF

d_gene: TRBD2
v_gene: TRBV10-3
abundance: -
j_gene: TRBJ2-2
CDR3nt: TGTGCCATCAGTGAGTCGAGCGGGAGCAACACCGGGGAGCTGTTTTTT
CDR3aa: CAISESSGSNTGELFF

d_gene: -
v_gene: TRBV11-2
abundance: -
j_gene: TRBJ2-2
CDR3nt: TGTGCCAGCAGCTTAGATCTACGAAACACCGGGGAGCTGTTTTTT
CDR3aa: CASSLDLRNTGELFF

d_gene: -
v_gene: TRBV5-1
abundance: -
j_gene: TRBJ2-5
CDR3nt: TGCGCCAGCAGCTTTCTAGTTTCGGAAGAGACCCAGTACTTC
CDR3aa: CASSFLVSEETQYF

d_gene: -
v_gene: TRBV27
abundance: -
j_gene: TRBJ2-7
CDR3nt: TGTGCCAGCGGCAAGGAGGGCCACGAGCAGTACTTC
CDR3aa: CASGKEGHEQYF

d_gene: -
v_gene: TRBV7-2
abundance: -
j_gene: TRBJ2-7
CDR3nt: TGTGCCAGCAGCTTGACAGTCGAGCAGTACTTC
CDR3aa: CASSLTVEQYF

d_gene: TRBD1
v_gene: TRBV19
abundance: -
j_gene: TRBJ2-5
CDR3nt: TGTGCCAGTACCCAGGGGACAGGCCTCCAAGAGACCCAGTACTTC
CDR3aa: CASTQGTGLQETQYF

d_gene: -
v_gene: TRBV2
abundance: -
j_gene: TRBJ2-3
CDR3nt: TGTGCCAGCAGTGGGCCGGGAGTGGCAGATACGCAGTATTTT
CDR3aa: CASSGPGVADTQYF

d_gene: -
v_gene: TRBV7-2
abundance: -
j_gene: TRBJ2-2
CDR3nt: TGTGCCAGCAGCTTAGTAGGGGCCCGGACCGGGGAGCTGTTTTTT
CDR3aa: CASSLVGARTGELFF

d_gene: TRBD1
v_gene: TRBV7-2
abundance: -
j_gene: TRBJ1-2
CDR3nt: TGTGCCAGCAGCCTAATTGGACAGGGGACTAACTATGGCTACACCTTC
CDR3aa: CASSLIGQGTNYGYTF

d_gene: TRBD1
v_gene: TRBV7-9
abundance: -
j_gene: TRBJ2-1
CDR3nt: TGTGCCAGCAGCTCTGGACAGGGGATTACAATTTTTGAGCAGTTCTTC
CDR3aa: CASSSGQGITIFEQFF

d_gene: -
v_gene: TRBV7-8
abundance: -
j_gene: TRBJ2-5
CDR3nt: TGTGCCAGCAGCTTTTACGGGGAAGAGACCCAGTACTTC
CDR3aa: CASSFYGEETQYF

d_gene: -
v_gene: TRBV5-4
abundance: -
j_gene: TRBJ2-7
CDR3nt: TGTGCCACAGCGGTGGAGGGAGGCTCCTACGAGCAGTACTTC
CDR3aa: CATAVEGGSYEQYF

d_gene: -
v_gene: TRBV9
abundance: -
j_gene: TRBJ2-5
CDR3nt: TGTGCCAGCAGCCCCCCGGGGTCTTCCCAAGAGACCCAGTACTTC
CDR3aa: CASSPPGSSQETQYF

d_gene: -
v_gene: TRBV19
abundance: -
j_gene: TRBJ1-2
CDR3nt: TGTGCCACGGTCGACAGAGGATTCAACTATGGCTACACCTTC
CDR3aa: CATVDRGFNYGYTF

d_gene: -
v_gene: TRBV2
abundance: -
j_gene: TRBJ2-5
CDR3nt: TGTGCCAGCAGTGAAGGGGGCCAGACCCAGTACTTC
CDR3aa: CASSEGGQTQYF

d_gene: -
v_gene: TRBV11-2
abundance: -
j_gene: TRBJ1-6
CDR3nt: TGTGCCAGCAGCTTAGACAGGGGAAGCTCCTATAATTCACCCCTCCACTTT
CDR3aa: CASSLDRGSSYNSPLHF

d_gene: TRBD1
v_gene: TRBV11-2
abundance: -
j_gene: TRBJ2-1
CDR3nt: TGTGCCAGCAGCTTAGTGGTGACAGGGGGTTACAATGAGCAGTTCTTC
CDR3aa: CASSLVVTGGYNEQFF

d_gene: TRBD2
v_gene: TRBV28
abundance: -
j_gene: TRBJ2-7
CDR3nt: TGTGCCAGCACCGACGGGGGGTACGAGCAGTACTTC
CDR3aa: CASTDGGYEQYF

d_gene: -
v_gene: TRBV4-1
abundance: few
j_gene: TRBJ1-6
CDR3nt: TGCGCCAGCAGCCAAAGTGGGAGCAATAATTCACCCCTCCACTTT
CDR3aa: CASSQSGSNNSPLHF

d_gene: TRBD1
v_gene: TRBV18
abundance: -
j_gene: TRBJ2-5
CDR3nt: TGTGCCAGCTCGCCCGCCTTGGCCCGCAGGGGGATTCAAGAGACCCAGTACTTC
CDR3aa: CASSPALARRGIQETQYF

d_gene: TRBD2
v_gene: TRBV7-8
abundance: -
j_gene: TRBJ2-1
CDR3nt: TGTGCCAGCAGCTTAAGTCTAGCGGGGGCGGGTGAGCAGTTCTTC
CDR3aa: CASSLSLAGAGEQFF

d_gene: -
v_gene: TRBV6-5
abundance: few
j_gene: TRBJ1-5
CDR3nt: TGTGCCAGCAGTTACTCGGCAGGAACTAATCAGCCCCAGCATTTT
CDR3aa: CASSYSAGTNQPQHF

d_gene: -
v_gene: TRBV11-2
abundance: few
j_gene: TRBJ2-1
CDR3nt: TGTGCCAGCAGCTTAGTTGCCCGGCGGCCGAGACCCAAATACAATGAGCAGTTCTTC
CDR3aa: CASSLVARRPRPKYNEQFF

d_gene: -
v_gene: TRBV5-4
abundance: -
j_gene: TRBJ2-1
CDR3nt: TGTGCCAGCAGCCAAGACTCCCCCGCCTCCTACAATGAGCAGTTCTTC
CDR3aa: CASSQDSPASYNEQFF

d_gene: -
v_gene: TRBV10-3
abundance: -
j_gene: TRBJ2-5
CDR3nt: TGTGCCATCAGTGGGCAGCAAGAGACCCAGTACTTC
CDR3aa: CAISGQQETQYF

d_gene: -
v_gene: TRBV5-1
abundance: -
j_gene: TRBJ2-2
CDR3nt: TGCGCCAGCAGCTTGGGGACAGCGACCGGGGAGCTGTTTTTT
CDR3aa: CASSLGTATGELFF

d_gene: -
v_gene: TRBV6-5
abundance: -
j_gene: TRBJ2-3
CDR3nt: TGTGCCAGCAGTTACCAAGCGGCCACAGATACGCAGTATTTT
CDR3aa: CASSYQAATDTQYF

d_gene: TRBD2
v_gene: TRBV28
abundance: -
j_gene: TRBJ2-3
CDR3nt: TGTGCCAGCAGTTTTGGACTAGCGGGTGCAGATACGCAGTATTTT
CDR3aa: CASSFGLAGADTQYF

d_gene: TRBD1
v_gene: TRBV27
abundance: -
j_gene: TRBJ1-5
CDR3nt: TGTGCCAGCAGTTCAAGGAGACAGGGGGCACGGCAGCCCCAGCATTTT
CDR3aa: CASSSRRQGARQPQHF